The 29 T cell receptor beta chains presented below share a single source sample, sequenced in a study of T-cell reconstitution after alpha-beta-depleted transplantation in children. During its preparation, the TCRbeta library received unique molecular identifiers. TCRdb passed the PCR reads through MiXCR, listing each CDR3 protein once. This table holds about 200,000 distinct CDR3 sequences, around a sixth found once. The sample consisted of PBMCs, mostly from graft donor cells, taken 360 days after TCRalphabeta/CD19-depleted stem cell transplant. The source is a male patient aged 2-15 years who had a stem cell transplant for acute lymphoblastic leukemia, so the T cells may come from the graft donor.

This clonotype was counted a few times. In nucleotides, the CDR3 is TGTGCCAGCAGCCCTACAGACCGGACCGGGGAGCTGTTTTTT. Protein product: CASSPTDRTGELFF. The chain links TRBV7-9 to TRBJ2-2; no firm D call. The germline CDR1 and CDR2 sequences are SEHNR and FQNEAQ (reference sequence). There are 14 residues in the CDR3. Trimming stripped 5 bases from V and 5 bases from J, with 12 bases between.

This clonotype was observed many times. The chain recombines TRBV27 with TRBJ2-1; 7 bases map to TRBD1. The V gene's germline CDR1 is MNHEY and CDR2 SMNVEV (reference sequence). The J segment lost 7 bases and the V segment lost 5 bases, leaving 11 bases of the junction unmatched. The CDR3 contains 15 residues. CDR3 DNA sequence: TGTGCCAGCAGTCCGCGTGGACAGGTAGGGAATGAGCAGTTCTTC. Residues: CASSPRGQVGNEQFF.

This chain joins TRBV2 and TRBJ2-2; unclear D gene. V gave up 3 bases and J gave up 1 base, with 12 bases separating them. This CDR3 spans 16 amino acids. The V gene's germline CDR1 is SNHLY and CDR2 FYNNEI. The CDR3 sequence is CASSEVGRLNTGELFF. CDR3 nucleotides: TGTGCCAGCAGTGAGGTCGGCAGGCTGAACACCGGGGAGCTGTTTTTT.

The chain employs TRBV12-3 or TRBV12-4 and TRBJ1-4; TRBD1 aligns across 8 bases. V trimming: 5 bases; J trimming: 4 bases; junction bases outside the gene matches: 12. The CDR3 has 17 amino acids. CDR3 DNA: TGTGCCAGCAGTCCCCGCGGACAGGGCCAGCTTAATGAAAAACTGTTTTTT. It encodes CASSPRGQGQLNEKLFF.

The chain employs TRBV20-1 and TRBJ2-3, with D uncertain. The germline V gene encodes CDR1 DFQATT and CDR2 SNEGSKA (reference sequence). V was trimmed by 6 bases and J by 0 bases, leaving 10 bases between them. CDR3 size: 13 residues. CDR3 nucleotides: TGCAGTGCCCATAGACCGAGCACAGATACGCAGTATTTT. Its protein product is CSAHRPSTDTQYF.

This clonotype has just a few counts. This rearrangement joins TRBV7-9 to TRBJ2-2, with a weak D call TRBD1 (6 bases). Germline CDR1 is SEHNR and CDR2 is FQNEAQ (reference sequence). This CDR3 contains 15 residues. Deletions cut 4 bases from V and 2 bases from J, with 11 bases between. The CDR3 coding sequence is TGTGCCAGCAGCTCTAGACAGGTCAACACCGGGGAGCTGTTTTTT. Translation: CASSSRQVNTGELFF. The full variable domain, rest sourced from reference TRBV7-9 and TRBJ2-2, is DTGVSQNPRHKITKRGQNVTFRCDPISEHNRLYWYRQTLGQGPEFLTYFQNEAQLEKSRLLSDRFSAERPKGSFSTLEIQRTEQGDSAMYLCASSSRQVNTGELFFGEGSRLTVL.

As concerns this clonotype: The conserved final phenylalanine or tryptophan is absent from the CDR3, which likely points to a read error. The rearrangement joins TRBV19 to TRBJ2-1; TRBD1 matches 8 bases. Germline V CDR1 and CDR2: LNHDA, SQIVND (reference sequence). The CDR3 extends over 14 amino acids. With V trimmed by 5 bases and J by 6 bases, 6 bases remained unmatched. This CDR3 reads CASSPGQGRNEQFL. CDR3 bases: TGTGCCAGTAGTCCCGGACAGGGACGCAATGAGCAGTTCTTG.

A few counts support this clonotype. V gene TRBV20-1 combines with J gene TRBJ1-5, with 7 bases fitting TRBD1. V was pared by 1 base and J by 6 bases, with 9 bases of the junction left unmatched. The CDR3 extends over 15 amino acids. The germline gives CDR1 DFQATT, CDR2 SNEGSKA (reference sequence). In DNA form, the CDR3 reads TGCAGTGCTAGAGTACGAGGGGGCTGCAGTCAGCCCCAGCATTTT. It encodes CSARVRGGCSQPQHF.

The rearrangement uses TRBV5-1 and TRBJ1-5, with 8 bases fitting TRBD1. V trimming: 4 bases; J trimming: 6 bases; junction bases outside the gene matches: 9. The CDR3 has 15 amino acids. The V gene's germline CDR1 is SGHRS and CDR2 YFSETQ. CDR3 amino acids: CASSPGAGGTQPQHF. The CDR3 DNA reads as TGCGCCAGCAGCCCGGGAGCAGGGGGCACTCAGCCCCAGCATTTT.

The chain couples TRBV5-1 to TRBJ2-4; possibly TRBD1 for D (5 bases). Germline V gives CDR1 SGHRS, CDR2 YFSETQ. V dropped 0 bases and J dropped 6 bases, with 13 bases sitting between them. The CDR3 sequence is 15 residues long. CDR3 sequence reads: CASSLESRAVNIQYF. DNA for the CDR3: TGCGCCAGCAGCTTGGAAAGCAGGGCAGTAAACATTCAGTACTTC. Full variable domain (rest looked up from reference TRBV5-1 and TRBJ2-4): KAGVTQTPRYLIKTRGQQVTLSCSPISGHRSVSWYQQTPGQGLQFLFEYFSETQRNKGNFPGRFSGRQFSNSRSEMNVSTLELGDSALYLCASSLESRAVNIQYFGAGTRLSVL.

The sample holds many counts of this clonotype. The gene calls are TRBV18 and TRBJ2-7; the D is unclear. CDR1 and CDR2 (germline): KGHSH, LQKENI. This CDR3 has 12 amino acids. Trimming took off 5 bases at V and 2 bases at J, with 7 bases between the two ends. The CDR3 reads CASSRTAYEQYF. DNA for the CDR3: TGTGCCAGCTCAAGGACCGCCTACGAGCAGTACTTC.

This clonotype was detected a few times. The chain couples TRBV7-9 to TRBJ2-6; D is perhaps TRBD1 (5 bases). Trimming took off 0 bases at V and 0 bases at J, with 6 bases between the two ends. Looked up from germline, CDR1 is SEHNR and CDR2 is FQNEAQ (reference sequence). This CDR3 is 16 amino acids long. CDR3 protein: CASSLAQGSGANVLTF. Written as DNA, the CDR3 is TGTGCCAGCAGCTTAGCCCAGGGCTCTGGGGCCAACGTCCTGACTTTC.

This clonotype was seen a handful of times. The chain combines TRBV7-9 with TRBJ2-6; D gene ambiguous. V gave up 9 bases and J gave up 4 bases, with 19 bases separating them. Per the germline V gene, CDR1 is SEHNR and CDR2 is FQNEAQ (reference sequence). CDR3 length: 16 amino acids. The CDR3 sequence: CASRLPLKGGANVLTF. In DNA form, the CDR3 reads TGTGCCAGTAGGCTGCCCCTCAAGGGAGGGGCCAACGTCCTGACTTTC.

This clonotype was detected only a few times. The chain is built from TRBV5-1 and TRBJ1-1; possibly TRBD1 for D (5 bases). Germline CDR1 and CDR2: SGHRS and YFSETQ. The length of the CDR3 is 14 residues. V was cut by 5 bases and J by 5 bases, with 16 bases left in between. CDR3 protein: CASSFDGGGTEAFF. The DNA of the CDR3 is TGCGCCAGCAGTTTTGACGGGGGGGGGACTGAAGCTTTCTTT.

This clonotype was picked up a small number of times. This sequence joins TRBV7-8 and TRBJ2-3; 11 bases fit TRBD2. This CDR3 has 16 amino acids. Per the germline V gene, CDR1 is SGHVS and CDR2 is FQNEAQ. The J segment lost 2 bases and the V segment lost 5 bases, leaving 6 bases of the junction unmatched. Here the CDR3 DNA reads TGTGCCAGCAGCCTACGACTAGCGGGGCCCACAGATACGCAGTATTTT. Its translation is CASSLRLAGPTDTQYF.

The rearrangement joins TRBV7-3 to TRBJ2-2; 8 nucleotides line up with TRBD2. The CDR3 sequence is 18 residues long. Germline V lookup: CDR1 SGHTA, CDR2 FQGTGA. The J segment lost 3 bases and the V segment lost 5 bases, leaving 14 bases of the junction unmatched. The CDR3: CASSPSYGSGGDTGELFF. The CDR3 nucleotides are TGTGCCAGCAGCCCCTCATATGGCAGCGGGGGAGACACCGGGGAGCTGTTTTTT. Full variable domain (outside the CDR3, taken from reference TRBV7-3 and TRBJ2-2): GAGVSQTPSNKVTEKGKYVELRCDPISGHTALYWYRQSLGQGPEFLIYFQGTGAADDSGLPNDRFFAVRPEGSVSTLKIQRTERGDSAVYLCASSPSYGSGGDTGELFFGEGSRLTVL.

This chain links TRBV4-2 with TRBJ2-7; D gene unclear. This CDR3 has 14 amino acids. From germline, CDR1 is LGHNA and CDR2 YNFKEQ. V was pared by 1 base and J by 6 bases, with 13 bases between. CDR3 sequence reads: CASSQVSVSVEQYF. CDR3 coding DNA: TGTGCCAGCAGCCAAGTCTCGGTGTCGGTCGAGCAGTACTTC.

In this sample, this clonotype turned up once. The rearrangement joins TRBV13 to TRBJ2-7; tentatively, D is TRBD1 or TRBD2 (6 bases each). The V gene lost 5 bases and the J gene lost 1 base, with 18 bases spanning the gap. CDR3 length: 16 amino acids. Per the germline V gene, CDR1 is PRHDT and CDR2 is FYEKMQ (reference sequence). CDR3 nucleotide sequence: TGTGCCAGCAGCCCCAGGCGGGGTCAGGGGTCCTACGAGCAGTACTTC. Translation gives CASSPRRGQGSYEQYF.

DNA for the CDR3: TGCAGTGCTCATCGGGGGGGCCAAAACATTCAGTACTTC. It encodes CSAHRGGQNIQYF. The chain joins TRBV20-1 to TRBJ2-4; TRBD2 agrees at 8 bases. There are 13 residues in the CDR3. The germline gives CDR1 DFQATT, CDR2 SNEGSKA (reference sequence). With V trimmed by 5 bases and J by 5 bases, 5 bases remained unmatched.

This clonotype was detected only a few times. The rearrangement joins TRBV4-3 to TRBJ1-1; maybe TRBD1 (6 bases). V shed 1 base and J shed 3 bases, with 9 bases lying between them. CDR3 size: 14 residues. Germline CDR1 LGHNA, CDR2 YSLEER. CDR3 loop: CASSQVSGDTEAFF. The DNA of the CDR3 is TGCGCCAGCAGCCAAGTGTCAGGGGACACTGAAGCTTTCTTT.

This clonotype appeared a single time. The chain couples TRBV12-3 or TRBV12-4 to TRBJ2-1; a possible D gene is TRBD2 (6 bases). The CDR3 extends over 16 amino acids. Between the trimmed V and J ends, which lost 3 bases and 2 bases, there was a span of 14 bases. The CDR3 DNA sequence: TGTGCCAGCAGTTTGGGGCGGGGTTATCCCTACAATGAGCAGTTCTTC. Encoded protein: CASSLGRGYPYNEQFF.

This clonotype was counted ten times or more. CDR3 sequence: CSAIHSGGYYGYTF. CDR3 in DNA: TGCAGTGCAATCCACTCTGGGGGTTACTATGGCTACACCTTC. V gene TRBV20-1 combines with J gene TRBJ1-2, with D tentatively TRBD1 (5 bases). This CDR3 is built from 14 residues. Trimming stripped 6 bases from V and 3 bases from J, with 17 bases between. From germline, CDR1 is DFQATT and CDR2 SNEGSKA (reference sequence).

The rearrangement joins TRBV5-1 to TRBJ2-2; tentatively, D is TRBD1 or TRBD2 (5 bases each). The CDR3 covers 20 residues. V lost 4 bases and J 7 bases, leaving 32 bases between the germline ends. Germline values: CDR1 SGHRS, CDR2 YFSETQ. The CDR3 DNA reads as TGCGCCAGCAGCCCCTTTCAGGGACCAGGCCTACAAGCAGCAGGCGGGGAGCTGTTTTTT. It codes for CASSPFQGPGLQAAGGELFF. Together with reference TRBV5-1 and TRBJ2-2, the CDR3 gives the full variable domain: KAGVTQTPRYLIKTRGQQVTLSCSPISGHRSVSWYQQTPGQGLQFLFEYFSETQRNKGNFPGRFSGRQFSNSRSEMNVSTLELGDSALYLCASSPFQGPGLQAAGGELFFGEGSRLTVL.

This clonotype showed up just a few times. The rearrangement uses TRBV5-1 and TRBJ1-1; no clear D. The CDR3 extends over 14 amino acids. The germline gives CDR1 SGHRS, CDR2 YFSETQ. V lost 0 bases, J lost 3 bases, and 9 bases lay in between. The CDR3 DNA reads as TGCGCCAGCAGCTTGGACAGACCAGACACTGAAGCTTTCTTT. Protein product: CASSLDRPDTEAFF.

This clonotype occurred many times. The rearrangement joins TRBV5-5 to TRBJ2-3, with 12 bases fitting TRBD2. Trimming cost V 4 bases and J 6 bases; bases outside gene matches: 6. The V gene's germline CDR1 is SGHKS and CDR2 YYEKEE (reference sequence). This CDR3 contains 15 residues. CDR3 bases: TGTGCCAGCAGCGTTGGACTAGCGGGGTTGGATACGCAGTATTTT. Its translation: CASSVGLAGLDTQYF. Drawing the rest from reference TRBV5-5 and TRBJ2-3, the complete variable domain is DAGVTQSPTHLIKTRGQQVTLRCSPISGHKSVSWYQQVLGQGPQFIFQYYEKEERGRGNFPDRFSARQFPNYSSELNVNALLLGDSALYLCASSVGLAGLDTQYFGPGTRLTVL.

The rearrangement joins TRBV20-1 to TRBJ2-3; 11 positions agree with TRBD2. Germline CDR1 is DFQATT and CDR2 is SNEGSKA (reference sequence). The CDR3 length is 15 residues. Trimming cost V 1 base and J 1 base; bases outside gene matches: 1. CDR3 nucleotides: TGCAGTGCTAGAGCGACTAGCGGGGGCACAGATACGCAGTATTTT. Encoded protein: CSARATSGGTDTQYF.

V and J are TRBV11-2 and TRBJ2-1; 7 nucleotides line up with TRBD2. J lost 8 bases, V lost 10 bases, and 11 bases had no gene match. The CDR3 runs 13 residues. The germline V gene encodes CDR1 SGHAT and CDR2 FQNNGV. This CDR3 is CATLRGRGDEQFF. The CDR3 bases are TGTGCCACCCTACGGGGACGGGGGGATGAGCAGTTCTTC. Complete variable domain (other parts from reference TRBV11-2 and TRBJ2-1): EAGVAQSPRYKIIEKRQSVAFWCNPISGHATLYWYQQILGQGPKLLIQFQNNGVVDDSQLPKDRFSAERLKGVDSTLKIQPAKLEDSAVYLCATLRGRGDEQFFGPGTRLTVL.

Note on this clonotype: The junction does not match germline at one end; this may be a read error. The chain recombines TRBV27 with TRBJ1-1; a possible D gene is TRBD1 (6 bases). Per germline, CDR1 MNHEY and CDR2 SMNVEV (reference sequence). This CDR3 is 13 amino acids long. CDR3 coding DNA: TGTGCCAGCAGTTTGGGGTTCCGGGGGGCTACTTCCTTT. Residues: CASSLGFRGATSF.

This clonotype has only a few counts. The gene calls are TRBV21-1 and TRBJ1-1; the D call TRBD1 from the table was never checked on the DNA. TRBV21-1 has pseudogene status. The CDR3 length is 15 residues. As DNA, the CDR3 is TGTGCCAGCAGCAAAGACAGGAGAGAGAACACTGAAGCTTTCTTT. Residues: CASSKDRRENTEAFF.